Listed here is a single TCR beta chain. V shed 5 bases and J 5 bases; nucleotides not matched to a gene: 8. This CDR3 spans 15 amino acids. In germline, CDR1 is MDHEN, CDR2 SYDVKM. Libraries were prepared by immunoSEQ multiplex PCR; TCRdb keeps only in-frame clonotypes and omits some of them. The sample holds 110,000 or so clones, about 94% seen once. These data are taken from a study of T cell changes during pregnancy in multiple sclerosis. The TCR was taken from a female donor with multiple sclerosis, enrolled in a pregnancy study. The sample in question was peripheral blood, obtained before pregnancy. The chain carries TRBV28 and TRBJ2-5, with 10 bases that match TRBD2. The CDR3 reads CASSLPGLATETQYF. The CDR3 region has the DNA TGTGCCAGCAGTCTCCCGGGACTAGCGACGGAGACCCAGTACTTC.